The present T cell receptor (beta chain) was sequenced within a study of response to subunit inactivated influenza vaccine. CDR3 length equals 16 residues. Trimming cost V 8 bases and J 5 bases; bases outside gene matches: 13. Germline V CDR1 and CDR2: SGHNT, YENEEA. Findings of the study overall: Authors suggested few new T cells are recruited by each seasonal influenza vaccination.

Notes on this clonotype: Its antigen remains unidentified.

TCRdb re-analysed the RT-PCR reads in MiXCR, keeping a single row per CDR3 protein. The sample lists 800,000 to 1,000,000 distinct CDR3 sequences; roughly 20% were seen once. The chain employs TRBV11-3 and TRBJ2-1, with TRBD2 matching 9 bases. This receptor was obtained from a man aged 45-65 years who received an inactivated influenza vaccine. The sequencing here drew on PBMCs from blood, taken roughly 5 days after vaccination. In DNA form, the CDR3 reads TGTGCCAGCGACCGTGGGGCTAGCGGGAAAAACAATGAGCAGTTCTTC. Protein product: CASDRGASGKNNEQFF.